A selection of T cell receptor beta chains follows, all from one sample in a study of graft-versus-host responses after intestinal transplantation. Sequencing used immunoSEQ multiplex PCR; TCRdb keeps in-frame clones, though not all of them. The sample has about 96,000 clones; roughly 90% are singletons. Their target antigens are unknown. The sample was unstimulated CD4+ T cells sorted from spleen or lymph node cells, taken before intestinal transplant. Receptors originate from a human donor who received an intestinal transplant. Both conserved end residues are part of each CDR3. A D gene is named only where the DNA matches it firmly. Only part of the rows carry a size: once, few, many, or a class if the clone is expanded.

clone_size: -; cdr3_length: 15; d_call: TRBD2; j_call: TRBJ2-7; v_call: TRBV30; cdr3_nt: TGTGCCTGGAGTGAACCGGGACTAGCGGTATACGAGCAGTACTTC; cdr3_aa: CAWSEPGLAVYEQYF
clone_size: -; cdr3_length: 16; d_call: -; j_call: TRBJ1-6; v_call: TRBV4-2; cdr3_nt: TGTGCCAGCAGCCAAATAAAACAGGGAAACAATTCACCCCTCCACTTT; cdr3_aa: CASSQIKQGNNSPLHF
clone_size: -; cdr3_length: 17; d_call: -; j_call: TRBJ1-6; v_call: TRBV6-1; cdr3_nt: TGTGCCAGCAGTGAAGGGTACCGGGACTGGAATAATTCACCCCTCCACTTT; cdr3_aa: CASSEGYRDWNNSPLHF
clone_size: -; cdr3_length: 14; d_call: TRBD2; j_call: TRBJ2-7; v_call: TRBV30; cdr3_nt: TGTGCCTGGAGTGTAACTAGCGGGAGTCACGAGCAGTACTTC; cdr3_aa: CAWSVTSGSHEQYF
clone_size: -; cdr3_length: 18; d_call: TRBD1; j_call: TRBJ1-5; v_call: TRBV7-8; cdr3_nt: TGTGCCAGCAGCTTAGTTGGGAGGACAGGTACTTCAGGACAGCCCCAGCATTTT; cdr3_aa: CASSLVGRTGTSGQPQHF
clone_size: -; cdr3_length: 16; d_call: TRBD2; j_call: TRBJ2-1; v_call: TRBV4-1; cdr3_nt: TGCGCCAGCAGCCAAGATCTTGTGATCTGGGGGGGTGAGCAGTTCTTC; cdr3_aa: CASSQDLVIWGGEQFF
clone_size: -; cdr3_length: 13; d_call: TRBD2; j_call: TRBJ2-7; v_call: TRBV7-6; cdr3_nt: TGTGCCAGCAGGACTAGCGGGAGTTACGAGCAGTACTTC; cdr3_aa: CASRTSGSYEQYF
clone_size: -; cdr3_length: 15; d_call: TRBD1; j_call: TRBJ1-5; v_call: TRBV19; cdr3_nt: TGTGCCAGTAGTCGTTTCGGACAGGGCGATCAGCCCCAGCATTTT; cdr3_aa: CASSRFGQGDQPQHF
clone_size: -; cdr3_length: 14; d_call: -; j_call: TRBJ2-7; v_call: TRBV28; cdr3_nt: TGTGCCAGCAGTTTCGGAGGGGAAGGAGACGAGCAGTACTTC; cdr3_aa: CASSFGGEGDEQYF
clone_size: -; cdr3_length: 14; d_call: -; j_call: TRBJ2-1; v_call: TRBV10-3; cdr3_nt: TGTGCCACCCGACAGGGACTCTCCTACAATGAGCAGTTCTTC; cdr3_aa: CATRQGLSYNEQFF
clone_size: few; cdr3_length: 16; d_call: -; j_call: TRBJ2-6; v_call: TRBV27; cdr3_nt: TGTGCCAGCAGTATAACAGGGAGCTCTGGGGCCAACGTCCTGACTTTC; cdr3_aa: CASSITGSSGANVLTF
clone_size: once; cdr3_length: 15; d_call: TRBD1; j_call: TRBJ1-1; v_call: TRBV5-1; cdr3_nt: TGCGCCAGCAGCTTGTTCGACCGGGACAGAGATGAAGCTTTCTTT; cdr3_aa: CASSLFDRDRDEAFF
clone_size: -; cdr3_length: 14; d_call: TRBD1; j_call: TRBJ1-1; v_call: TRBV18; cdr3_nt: TGTGCCAGCTCAAGACAGGGGGGCAACACTGAAGCTTTCTTT; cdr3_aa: CASSRQGGNTEAFF
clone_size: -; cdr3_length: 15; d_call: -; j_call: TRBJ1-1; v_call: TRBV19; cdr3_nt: TGTGCCACCCGCCCCAGGTCCCTAGGGGACACTGAAGCTTTCTTT; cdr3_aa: CATRPRSLGDTEAFF
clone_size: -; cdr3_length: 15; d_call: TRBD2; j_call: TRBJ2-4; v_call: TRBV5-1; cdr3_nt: TGCGCCAGCAGCTTGGCCTCGTCTAGCGGAAACATTCAGTACTTC; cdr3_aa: CASSLASSSGNIQYF
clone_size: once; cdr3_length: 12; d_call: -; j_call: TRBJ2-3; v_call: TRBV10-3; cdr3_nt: TGTGCCATCGGTCCAGTCCCAGATACGCAGTATTTT; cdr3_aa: CAIGPVPDTQYF
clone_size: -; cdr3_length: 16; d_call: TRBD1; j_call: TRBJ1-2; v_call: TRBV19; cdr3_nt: TGTGCCAGTAGCCGCGCCCCCGGGACAGGAGACTATGGCTACACCTTC; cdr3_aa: CASSRAPGTGDYGYTF
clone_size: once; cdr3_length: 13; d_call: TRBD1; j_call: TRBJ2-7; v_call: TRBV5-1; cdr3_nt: TGCGCCAGCAGCCGGGGGACAGGGGAAGAGCAGTACTTC; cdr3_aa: CASSRGTGEEQYF
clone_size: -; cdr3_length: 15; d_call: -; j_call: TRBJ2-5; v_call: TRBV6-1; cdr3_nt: TGTGCCAGCAGTGAAAGCTGGCAGGGCCCCGCGACCCAGTACTTC; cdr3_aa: CASSESWQGPATQYF
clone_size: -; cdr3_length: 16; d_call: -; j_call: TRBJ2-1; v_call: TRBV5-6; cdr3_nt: TGTGCCAGCAGCTTGGATAAGTCGACAGGTTACAATGAGCAGTTCTTC; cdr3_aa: CASSLDKSTGYNEQFF
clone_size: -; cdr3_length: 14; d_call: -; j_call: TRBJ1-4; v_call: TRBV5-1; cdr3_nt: TGCGCCAGCAGCTTCGCAGGGGATAATGAAAAACTGTTTTTT; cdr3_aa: CASSFAGDNEKLFF
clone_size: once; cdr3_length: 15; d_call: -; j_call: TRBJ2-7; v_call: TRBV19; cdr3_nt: TGTGCCAGTAGCGACTACCTCTCCTCAAGCCGCGAGCAGTACTTC; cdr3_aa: CASSDYLSSSREQYF
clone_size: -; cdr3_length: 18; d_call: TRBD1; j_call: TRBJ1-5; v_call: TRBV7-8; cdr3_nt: TGTGCCAGCAGCTTAGAGGCCTTAACAGGGGGCAGGGATCAGCCCCAGCATTTT; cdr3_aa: CASSLEALTGGRDQPQHF
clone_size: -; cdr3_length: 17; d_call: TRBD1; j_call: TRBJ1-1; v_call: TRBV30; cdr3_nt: TGTGCCTGGAGTACAGGGGGCTTCGGTGGAATGAACACTGAAGCTTTCTTT; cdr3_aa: CAWSTGGFGGMNTEAFF
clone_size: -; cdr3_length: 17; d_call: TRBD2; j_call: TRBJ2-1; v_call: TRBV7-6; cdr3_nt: TGTGCCAGCAGCTTATCAAGGACTAGCGGCTCCTACAATGAGCAGTTCTTC; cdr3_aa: CASSLSRTSGSYNEQFF
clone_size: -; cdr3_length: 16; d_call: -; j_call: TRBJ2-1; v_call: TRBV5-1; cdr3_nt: TGCGCCAGCAGCTTTGGCACCTTGGGACTTTACAATGAGCAGTTCTTC; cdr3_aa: CASSFGTLGLYNEQFF
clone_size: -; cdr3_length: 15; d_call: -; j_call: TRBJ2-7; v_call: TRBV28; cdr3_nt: TGTGCCAGCCCCCCGGCGGGGAGTCCCTCCTACGAGCAGTACTTC; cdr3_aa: CASPPAGSPSYEQYF
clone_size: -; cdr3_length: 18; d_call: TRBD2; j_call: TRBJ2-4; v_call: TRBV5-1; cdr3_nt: TGCGCCAGCAGCTTGGTGCTAGCGGGAGTGGGAGCCAAAAACATTCAGTACTTC; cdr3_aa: CASSLVLAGVGAKNIQYF
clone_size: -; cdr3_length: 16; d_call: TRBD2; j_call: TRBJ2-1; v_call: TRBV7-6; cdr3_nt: TGTGCCAGCAGCCCGACCGGGACTAGCGGGTACAATGAGCAGTTCTTC; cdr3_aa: CASSPTGTSGYNEQFF
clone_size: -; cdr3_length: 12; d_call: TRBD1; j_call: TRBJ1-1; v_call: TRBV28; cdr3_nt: TGTGCCAGCTCACCGGGACAGGGGCAAGCTTTCTTT; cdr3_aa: CASSPGQGQAFF
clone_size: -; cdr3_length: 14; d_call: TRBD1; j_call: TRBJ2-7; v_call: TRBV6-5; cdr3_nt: TGTGCCAGCAGTGTGGACAGGGTTTCCTACGAGCAGTACTTC; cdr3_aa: CASSVDRVSYEQYF
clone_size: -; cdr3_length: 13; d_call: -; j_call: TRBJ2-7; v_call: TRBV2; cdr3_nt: TGTGCCAGCAGTGAGGGGGCCTCCTACGAGCAGTACTTC; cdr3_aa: CASSEGASYEQYF
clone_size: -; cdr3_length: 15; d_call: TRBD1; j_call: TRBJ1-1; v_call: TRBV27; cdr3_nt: TGTGCCAGCAGTTCGGAGACAGGGGGCCGGTCTGAAGCTTTCTTT; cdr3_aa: CASSSETGGRSEAFF
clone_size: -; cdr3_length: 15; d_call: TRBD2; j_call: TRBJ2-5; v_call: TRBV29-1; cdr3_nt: TGCAGCGTGGAGGTCTTAGCGGGAGGGGATAGGGCCCAGTACTTC; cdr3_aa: CSVEVLAGGDRAQYF
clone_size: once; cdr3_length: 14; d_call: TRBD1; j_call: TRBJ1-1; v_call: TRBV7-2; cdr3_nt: TGTGCCAGCAGCTCACAGGGGGCGGGCACTGAAGCTTTCTTT; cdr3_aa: CASSSQGAGTEAFF
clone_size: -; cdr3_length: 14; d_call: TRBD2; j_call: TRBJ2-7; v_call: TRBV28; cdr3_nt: TGTGCCAGCAGTTGGGCTAGCGGGAGGCAAGAGCAGTACTTC; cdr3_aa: CASSWASGRQEQYF
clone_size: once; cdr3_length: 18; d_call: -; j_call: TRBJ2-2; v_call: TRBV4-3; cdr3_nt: TGCGCCAGCAGCCAAGATCAGTGGGGGCGTCCCGACACCGGGGAGCTGTTTTTT; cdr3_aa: CASSQDQWGRPDTGELFF
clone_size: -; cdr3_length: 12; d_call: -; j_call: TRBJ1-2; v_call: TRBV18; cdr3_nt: TGTGCCAGCTCACCACCAGAGGGTGGCTACACCTTC; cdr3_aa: CASSPPEGGYTF
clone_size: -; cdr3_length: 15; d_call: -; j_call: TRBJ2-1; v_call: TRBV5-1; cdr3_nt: TGCGCCAGCAGCTCGGCAAGGGACAATTTTAATGAGCAGTTCTTC; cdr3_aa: CASSSARDNFNEQFF
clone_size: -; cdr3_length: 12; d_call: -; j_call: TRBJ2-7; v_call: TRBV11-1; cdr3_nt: TGTGCCAGCAGCACCCGAGGGTACGAGCAGTACTTC; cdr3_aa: CASSTRGYEQYF
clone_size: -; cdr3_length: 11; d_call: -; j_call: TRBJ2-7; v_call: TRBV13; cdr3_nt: TGTGCCAGCAGCCCCCACTACGAGCAGTACTTC; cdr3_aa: CASSPHYEQYF
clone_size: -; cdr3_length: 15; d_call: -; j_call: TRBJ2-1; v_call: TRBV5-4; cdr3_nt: TGTGCCAGCAGCTTGGGGGGGACTTCCTACAATGAGCAGTTCTTC; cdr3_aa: CASSLGGTSYNEQFF
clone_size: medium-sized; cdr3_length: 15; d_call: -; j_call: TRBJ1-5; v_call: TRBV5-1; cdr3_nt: TGCGCCAGCAGCTGGTCCCCCGAGGGCAATCAGCCCCAGCATTTT; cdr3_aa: CASSWSPEGNQPQHF
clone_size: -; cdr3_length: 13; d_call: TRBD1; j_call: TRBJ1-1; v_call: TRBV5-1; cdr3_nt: TGCGCCAGCAGCTTCGGACAGGACACTGAAGCTTTCTTT; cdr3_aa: CASSFGQDTEAFF